These T cell receptor beta chains were read from a single sample in a study of Graves' ophthalmopathy and Graves' hyperthyroidism. TCRdb recomputed calls from the multiplex PCR reads with MiXCR, one row per CDR3 protein. The sample has about 400,000 distinct CDR3 sequences; about 18% are singletons. The source material was peripheral blood. The source is a woman under 30 with Graves' ophthalmopathy. Both conserved end residues are part of each CDR3. The D gene is left open where the match is weak. A row's size may be missing; if present it is once, few, many or a size class.

TRBJ1-2 | many | TRBV15 | NA | CATSRGDLTNYGYTF | TGTGCCACCAGCAGAGGGGACCTTACTAACTATGGCTACACCTTC
TRBJ2-5 | NA | TRBV13 | NA | CASSGRAQETQYF | TGTGCCAGCAGCGGACGGGCCCAAGAGACCCAGTACTTC
TRBJ2-7 | many | TRBV12-3/TRBV12-4 | NA | CASSQSPQGGGGYEQYF | TGTGCCAGCAGCCAATCGCCCCAGGGAGGTGGGGGATACGAGCAGTACTTC
TRBJ2-6 | many | TRBV19 | NA | CASSMGEPVRGANVLTF | TGTGCCAGTAGTATGGGAGAGCCAGTAAGAGGGGCCAACGTCCTGACTTTC
TRBJ1-5 | many | TRBV28 | NA | CASTSGSGLGQPQHF | TGTGCCAGCACCTCGGGGTCAGGTTTGGGACAGCCCCAGCATTTT
TRBJ1-5 | many | TRBV4-1 | TRBD1 | CASSQGDREDQPQHF | TGCGCCAGCAGCCAAGGGGACAGGGAGGATCAGCCCCAGCATTTT
TRBJ2-7 | many | TRBV11-2 | NA | CASSYRDGPYEQYF | TGTGCCAGCAGCTACCGGGACGGCCCCTACGAGCAGTACTTC
TRBJ1-5 | many | TRBV24-1 | NA | CATSGGSGQPQHF | TGTGCCACCTCGGGGGGGTCGGGTCAGCCCCAGCATTTT
TRBJ2-7 | many | TRBV18 | NA | CASSEQGRTYEQYF | TGTGCCAGCTCAGAGCAGGGACGGACCTACGAGCAGTACTTC
TRBJ1-1 | many | TRBV13 | NA | CASSTGDTEAFF | TGTGCCAGCAGCACGGGAGACACTGAAGCTTTCTTT
TRBJ1-1 | many | TRBV4-1 | NA | CASSQLRGAGGDTEAFF | TGCGCCAGCAGCCAACTCCGGGGTGCCGGGGGAGACACTGAAGCTTTCTTT
TRBJ1-2 | many | TRBV24-1 | NA | CATSDLVGYTF | TGTGCCACCAGTGATTTGGTTGGCTACACCTTC
TRBJ1-5 | many | TRBV7-2 | TRBD1 | CASSNGDRSQPQHF | TGTGCCAGCAGCAATGGGGACAGGAGTCAGCCCCAGCATTTT
TRBJ1-5 | many | TRBV6-2/TRBV6-3 | NA | CASTLPGKQPQHF | TGTGCCAGCACCCTCCCAGGTAAACAGCCCCAGCATTTT
TRBJ1-5 | once | TRBV6-2/TRBV6-3 | NA | CASSSLLGFNQPQHF | TGTGCCAGCAGCTCCCTATTAGGTTTCAATCAGCCCCAGCATTTT
TRBJ2-5 | NA | TRBV30 | NA | CAWSSGPGQETQYF | TGTGCCTGGAGTAGCGGGCCCGGTCAAGAGACCCAGTACTTC
TRBJ2-5 | many | TRBV6-2/TRBV6-3 | TRBD2 | CASSYTFGLGEQETQYF | TGTGCCAGCAGTTACACCTTCGGACTAGGGGAACAAGAGACCCAGTACTTC
TRBJ2-5 | once | TRBV7-2 | NA | CASSSQTGETQYF | TGTGCCAGCAGCTCCCAAACAGGGGAGACCCAGTACTTC
TRBJ2-5 | many | TRBV10-1 | NA | CASSESLASETQYF | TGCGCCAGCAGTGAGTCGTTGGCGTCGGAGACCCAGTACTTC
TRBJ1-1 | many | TRBV6-1 | TRBD1 | CAGRQGFTEAFF | TGTGCCGGAAGACAGGGGTTCACTGAAGCTTTCTTT
TRBJ1-5 | many | TRBV6-2/TRBV6-3 | TRBD1 | CASNPDREDNQPQHF | TGTGCCAGCAACCCAGACAGGGAGGACAATCAGCCCCAGCATTTT
TRBJ2-7 | many | TRBV27 | TRBD1 | CASSLSPGGREQYF | TGTGCCAGCAGTTTATCGCCAGGGGGCAGGGAGCAGTACTTC
TRBJ1-2 | many | TRBV4-3 | NA | CASSQGRSQPPTF | TGCGCCAGCAGCCAAGGCAGGTCACAACCGCCGACTTTC
TRBJ1-5 | many | TRBV6-5 | TRBD1 | CASSYRSQGAGQPQHF | TGTGCCAGCAGTTACCGTAGCCAGGGGGCCGGTCAGCCCCAGCATTTT
TRBJ1-1 | many | TRBV28 | NA | CASSPQRSEAFF | TGTGCCAGCAGTCCTCAGCGATCTGAAGCTTTCTTT
TRBJ2-5 | many | TRBV20-1 | TRBD1 | CSAASGTGGAETRYF | TGCAGTGCTGCTTCCGGGACAGGGGGCGCGGAGACCCGGTACTTC
TRBJ2-7 | many | TRBV5-1 | NA | CASSRAGGDYEQYF | TGCGCCAGCAGCCGGGCAGGCGGGGACTACGAGCAGTACTTC
TRBJ2-7 | many | TRBV4-2 | NA | CASSLTDTVGNEQYF | TGTGCCAGCAGCCTTACAGACACGGTGGGGAACGAGCAGTACTTC
TRBJ2-2 | NA | TRBV12-3/TRBV12-4 | TRBD2 | CASSFAGGTRTGELFF | TGTGCCAGCAGTTTTGCCGGGGGGACGAGGACCGGGGAGCTGTTTTTT
TRBJ2-7 | NA | TRBV6-2/TRBV6-3 | TRBD1 | CASLSRQGDYEQYF | TGTGCCAGCCTTTCCCGACAGGGAGACTACGAGCAGTACTTC